This T cell receptor (beta chain) was retrieved from a study of blood T cell repertoires in COVID-19. The data were produced by immunoSEQ multiplex PCR, yet TCRdb's version contains in-frame clones alone and is incomplete. This sample carries over 200,000 clones, roughly four fifths of them seen once, and the ten largest clones take about 9.3%. This clone was observed a handful of times. The CDR3 contains 17 residues. Germline CDR1 is MNHEY and CDR2 is SMNVEV (reference sequence). V gave up 7 bases and J gave up 2 bases; unmatched junction bases: 16. V usage is TRBV27 and J usage is TRBJ1-1; 7 bases line up with TRBD1. The sample consisted of PBMCs or T cells enriched from blood (not recorded which). The sequence came from a man in his forties who had recovered from COVID-19. CDR3 nucleotide sequence: TGTGCCAGCACCCATCATAAGTACAGGGGCCCTAACACTGAAGCTTTCTTT. This gives the protein CASTHHKYRGPNTEAFF.